Described below is a single T cell receptor beta chain sequence and its context. The V and J ends lost 2 bases and 3 bases respectively, with 11 bases between them. Germline CDR1 reads SEHNR; CDR2 reads FQNEAQ (reference sequence). The length of the CDR3 is 15 residues. The sample is drawn from a study of blood T cell repertoires in COVID-19. The overall study: Collection of acute and convalescent COVID-19 samples took place in the United States, Italy and Spain. In each case, the material was cDNA or gDNA derived from T cells, B-cell-depleted T cells, or PBMCs.

Authors' processing steps: From reference gene primer amplification, estimates of nucleated cell counts were derived. Assay used: immunoSEQ multiplex PCR; TCRdb lists only in-frame clones, some missing. Clone size and V and J calls were adopted from that table, with D and trimming inferred from the DNA. The sample includes roughly 77,000 clones, 75% to 85% of them seen just once. The TCR was taken from a woman aged 70-85 years with acute or convalescent COVID-19. This chain links TRBV7-9 with TRBJ2-1; the D gene is possibly TRBD2 (6 bases). Sequenced material: peripheral blood. CDR3 loop: CASSLRASVYNEQFF. The CDR3 nucleotides are TGTGCCAGCAGCTTAAGGGCTAGCGTCTACAATGAGCAGTTCTTC. Complete variable domain (other parts from reference TRBV7-9 and TRBJ2-1): DTGVSQNPRHKITKRGQNVTFRCDPISEHNRLYWYRQTLGQGPEFLTYFQNEAQLEKSRLLSDRFSAERPKGSFSTLEIQRTEQGDSAMYLCASSLRASVYNEQFFGPGTRLTVL.